This TCR beta chain derives from a study of cytomegalovirus exposure and HLA in healthy donors. Repertoires were generated with immunoSEQ multiplex PCR, while TCRdb's copy carries only in-frame clones and drops some. This sample has roughly 120,000 clones, with approximately 89% found just once. Study-wide points: Cytomegalovirus association was listed for around 170 TCR beta chains. It was reported that the classifier diagnosed cytomegalovirus status with high specificity and sensitivity in both the original and validation cohorts. Clusters of TCRs from the first cohort tended to co-occur in the approximately 130 validation repertoires (as a later analysis found). Most sequenced TCRs were rare (though some public TCRs occurred in many donors).

In the case of this clone: What it binds is not known.

Trimming removed 0 bases at V and 2 bases at J, with 11 bases between. CDR1 is SGHRS, CDR2 YFSETQ, per germline. The CDR3 has 15 amino acids. Sequenced sample: PBMCs. The rearrangement uses TRBV5-1 and TRBJ1-2; D unclear. This receptor was obtained from a woman between 18 and 29 years old in good health and CMV-seronegative. CDR3 DNA sequence: TGCGCCAGCAGCTTGGTCCCAGGAGGGAACTATGGCTACACCTTC. It codes for CASSLVPGGNYGYTF.